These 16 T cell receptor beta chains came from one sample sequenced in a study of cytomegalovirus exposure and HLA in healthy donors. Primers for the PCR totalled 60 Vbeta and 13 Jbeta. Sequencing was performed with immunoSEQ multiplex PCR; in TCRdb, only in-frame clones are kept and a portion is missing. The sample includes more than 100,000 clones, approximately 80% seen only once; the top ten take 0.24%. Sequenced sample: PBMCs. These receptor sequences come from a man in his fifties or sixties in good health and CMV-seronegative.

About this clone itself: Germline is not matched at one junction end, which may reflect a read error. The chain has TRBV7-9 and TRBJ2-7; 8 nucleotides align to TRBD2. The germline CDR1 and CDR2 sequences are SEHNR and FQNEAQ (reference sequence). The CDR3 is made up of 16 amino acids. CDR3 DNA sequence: TGTTCCAGCAGCTTATTCCGGCGGGGGGCTCCCTACGAGCAGTACTTC. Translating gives CSSSLFRRGAPYEQYF.

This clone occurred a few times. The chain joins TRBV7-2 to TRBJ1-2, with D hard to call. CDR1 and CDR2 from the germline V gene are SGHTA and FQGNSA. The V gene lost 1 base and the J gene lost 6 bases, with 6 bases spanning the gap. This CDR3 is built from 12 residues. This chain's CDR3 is CASSLDQDGYTF. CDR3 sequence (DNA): TGTGCCAGCAGCTTAGACCAGGATGGCTACACCTTC.

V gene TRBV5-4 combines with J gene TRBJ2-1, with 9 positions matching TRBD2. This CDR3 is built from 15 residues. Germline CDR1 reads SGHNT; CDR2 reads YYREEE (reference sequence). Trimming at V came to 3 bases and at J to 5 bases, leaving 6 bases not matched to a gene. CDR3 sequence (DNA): TGTGCCAGCAGCTCTAGCGGGACGAGGGACAATGAGCAGTTCTTC. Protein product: CASSSSGTRDNEQFF.

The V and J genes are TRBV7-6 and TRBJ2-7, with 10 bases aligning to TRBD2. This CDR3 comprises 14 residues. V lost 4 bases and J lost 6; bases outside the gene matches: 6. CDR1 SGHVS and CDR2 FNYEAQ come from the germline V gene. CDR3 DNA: TGTGCCAGCAGCTCGTCTAGCGGGAGTATCGAGCAGTACTTC. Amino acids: CASSSSSGSIEQYF.

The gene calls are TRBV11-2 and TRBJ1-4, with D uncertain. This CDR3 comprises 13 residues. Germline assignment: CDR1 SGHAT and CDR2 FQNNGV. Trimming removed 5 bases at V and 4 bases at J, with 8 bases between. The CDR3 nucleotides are TGTGCCAGCAGCCTCCAGTTTAATGAAAAACTGTTTTTT. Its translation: CASSLQFNEKLFF.

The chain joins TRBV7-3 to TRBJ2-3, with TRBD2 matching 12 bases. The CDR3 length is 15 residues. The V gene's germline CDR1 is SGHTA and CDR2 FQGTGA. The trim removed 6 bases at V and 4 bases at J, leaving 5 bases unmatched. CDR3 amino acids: CASRTSGGPPDTQYF. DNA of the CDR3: TGTGCCAGCAGGACTAGCGGGGGCCCACCAGATACGCAGTATTTT.

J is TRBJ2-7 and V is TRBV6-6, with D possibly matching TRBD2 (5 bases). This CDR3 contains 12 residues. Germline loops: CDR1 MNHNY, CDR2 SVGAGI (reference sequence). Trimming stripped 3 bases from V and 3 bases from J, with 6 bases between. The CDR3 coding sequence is TGTGCCAGCAGTTATCGGGGCTACGAGCAGTACTTC. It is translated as CASSYRGYEQYF.

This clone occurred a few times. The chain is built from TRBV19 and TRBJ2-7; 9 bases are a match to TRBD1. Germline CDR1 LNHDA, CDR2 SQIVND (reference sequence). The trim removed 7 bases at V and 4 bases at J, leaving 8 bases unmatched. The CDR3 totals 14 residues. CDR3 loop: CASNPGQGIYEQYF. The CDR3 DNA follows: TGTGCCAGTAACCCGGGACAGGGCATTTACGAGCAGTACTTC. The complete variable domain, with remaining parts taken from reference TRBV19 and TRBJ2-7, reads DGGITQSPKYLFRKEGQNVTLSCEQNLNHDAMYWYRQDPGQGLRLIYYSQIVNDFQKGDIAEGYSVSREKKESFPLTVTSAQKNPTAFYLCASNPGQGIYEQYFGPGTRLTVT.

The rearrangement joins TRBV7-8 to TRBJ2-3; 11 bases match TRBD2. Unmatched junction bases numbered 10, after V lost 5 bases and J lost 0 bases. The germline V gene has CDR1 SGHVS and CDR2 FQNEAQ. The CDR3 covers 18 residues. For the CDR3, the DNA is TGTGCCAGCAGCGTCCCCTTAGCGGGAGGGTTAAGCACAGATACGCAGTATTTT. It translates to CASSVPLAGGLSTDTQYF.

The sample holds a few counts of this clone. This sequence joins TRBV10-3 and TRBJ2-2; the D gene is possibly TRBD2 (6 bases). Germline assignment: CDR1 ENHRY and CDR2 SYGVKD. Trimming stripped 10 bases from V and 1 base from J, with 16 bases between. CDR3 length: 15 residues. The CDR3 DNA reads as TGTGCCACCCCGCGAGCGGGTGAGAACACCGGGGAGCTGTTTTTT. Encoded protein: CATPRAGENTGELFF.

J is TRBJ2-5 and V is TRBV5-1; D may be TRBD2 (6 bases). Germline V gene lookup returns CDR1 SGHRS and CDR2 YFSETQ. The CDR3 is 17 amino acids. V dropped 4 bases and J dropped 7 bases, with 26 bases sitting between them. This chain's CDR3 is CASSKEVSGVSVGTQYF. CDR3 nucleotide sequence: TGCGCCAGCAGCAAGGAAGTATCGGGAGTATCTGTCGGGACCCAGTACTTC.

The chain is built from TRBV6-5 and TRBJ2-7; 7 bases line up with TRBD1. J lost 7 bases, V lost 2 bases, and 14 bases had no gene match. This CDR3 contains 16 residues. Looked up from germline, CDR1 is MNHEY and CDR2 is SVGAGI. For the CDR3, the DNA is TGTGCCAGCAGTTACCAACCGGGACAGCCGATTTTGGAGCAGTACTTC. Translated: CASSYQPGQPILEQYF.

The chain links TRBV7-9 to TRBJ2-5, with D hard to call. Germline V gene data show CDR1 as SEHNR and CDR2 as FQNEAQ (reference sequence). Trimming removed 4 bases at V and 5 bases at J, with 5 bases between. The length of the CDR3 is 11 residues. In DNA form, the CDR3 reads TGTGCCAGCAGCTCCGAGGAGACCCAGTACTTC. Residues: CASSSEETQYF.

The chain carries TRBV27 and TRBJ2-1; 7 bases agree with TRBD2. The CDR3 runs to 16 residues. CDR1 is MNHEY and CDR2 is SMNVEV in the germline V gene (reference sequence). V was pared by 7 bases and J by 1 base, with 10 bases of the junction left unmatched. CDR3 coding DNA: TGTGCCAGCACCAAGGGAGGGGTCAGTTCCTACAATGAGCAGTTCTTC. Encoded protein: CASTKGGVSSYNEQFF.

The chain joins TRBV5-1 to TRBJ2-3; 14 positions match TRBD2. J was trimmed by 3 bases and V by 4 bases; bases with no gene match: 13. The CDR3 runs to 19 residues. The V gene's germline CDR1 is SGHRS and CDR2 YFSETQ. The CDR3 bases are TGCGCCAGCAGCATTTTGGGACTAGCGGGGGCCCAGAATACAGATACGCAGTATTTT. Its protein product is CASSILGLAGAQNTDTQYF.

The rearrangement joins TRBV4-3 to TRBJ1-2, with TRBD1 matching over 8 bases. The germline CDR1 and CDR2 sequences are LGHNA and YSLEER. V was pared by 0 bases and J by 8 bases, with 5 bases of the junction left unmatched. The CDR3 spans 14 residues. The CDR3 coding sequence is TGCGCCAGCAGCCAAGATCTCACAGGGGGAGGCTACACCTTC. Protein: CASSQDLTGGGYTF.